The next 4 T cell receptor beta chains were all read from a single sample in a study of shared clonotypes between healthy human individuals. Here immunoSEQ multiplex PCR was the method, and the copy in TCRdb shows in-frame clones only, minus some. The sample records about 1.5 million clones, approximately 98% being singletons. Sequencing was done on a sample of naive CD4+ T cells sorted from blood. The sample's subset: CD45RA+ positively selected. These receptor sequences come from a man between 25 and 39 years old in good health.

The sample holds one count of this clone. The rearrangement uses TRBV28 and TRBJ2-1, with D unclear. The CDR3 spans 13 residues. Germline assignment: CDR1 MDHEN and CDR2 SYDVKM. V lost 1 base and J 9 bases, leaving 10 bases between the germline ends. CDR3 protein: CASSLSSVGEQFF. For the CDR3, the DNA is TGTGCCAGCAGTTTATCCAGTGTTGGTGAGCAGTTCTTC.

Concerning this clone itself: At the DNA level, this CDR3 is encoded by other sequences in the same sample as well. The CDR3 nucleotides are TGCGCCAGCAGCTTGTTAGCGGGAGGGCCCCATGAGCAGTTCTTC. Its protein product is CASSLLAGGPHEQFF. V is TRBV5-1 and J is TRBJ2-1, with TRBD2 matching 11 bases. V shed 1 base and J 8 bases; nucleotides not matched to a gene: 5. The germline V gene has CDR1 SGHRS and CDR2 YFSETQ. This CDR3 is built from 15 residues.

V is TRBV7-9 and J is TRBJ1-2; D remains ambiguous. There are 14 residues in the CDR3. Germline V gene data show CDR1 as SEHNR and CDR2 as FQNEAQ (reference sequence). With 0 bases removed from V and 0 bases from J, the gap between germline ends came to 5 bases. Here the CDR3 DNA reads TGTGCCAGCAGCTTAGCGTTCGCTAACTATGGCTACACCTTC. Residues: CASSLAFANYGYTF.

The rearrangement joins TRBV25-1 to TRBJ1-1; no clear D gene. The ends were cut back, 6 bases at V and 5 bases at J, with 13 bases in the middle. The length of the CDR3 is 13 residues. Germline V lookup: CDR1 MGHDK, CDR2 SYGVNS. This chain's CDR3 is CASRETTATEAFF. The DNA for the CDR3 is TGTGCCAGCAGGGAGACAACTGCAACTGAAGCTTTCTTT.